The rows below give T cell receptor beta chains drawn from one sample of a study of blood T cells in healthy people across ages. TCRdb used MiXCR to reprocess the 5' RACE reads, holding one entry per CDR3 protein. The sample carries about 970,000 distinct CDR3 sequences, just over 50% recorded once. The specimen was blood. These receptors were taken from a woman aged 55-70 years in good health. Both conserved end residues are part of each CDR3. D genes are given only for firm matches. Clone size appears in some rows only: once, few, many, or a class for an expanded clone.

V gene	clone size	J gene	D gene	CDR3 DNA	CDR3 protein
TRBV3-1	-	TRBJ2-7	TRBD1	TGTGCCAGCAGCCCCCGGGACAGGGCGTTCTACGAGCAGTACTTC	CASSPRDRAFYEQYF
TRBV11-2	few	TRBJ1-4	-	TGTGCCAGCAGCTCCCGTGACAGGGAAAAACTGTTTTTT	CASSSRDREKLFF
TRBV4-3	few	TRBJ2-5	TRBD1	TGCGCCAGCAGCCACACACAGGGGGCGGGAGAGACCCAGTACTTC	CASSHTQGAGETQYF
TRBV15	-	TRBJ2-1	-	TGTGCCACCAGCAGAGATACAGGAGTCAGGAGTGACGGGCAGTTCTTC	CATSRDTGVRSDGQFF
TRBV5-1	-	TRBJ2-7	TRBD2	TGCGCCAGCAGCTGGGGGATAGCGGGAGGCCCCTTTCCCTACGAGCAGTACTTC	CASSWGIAGGPFPYEQYF
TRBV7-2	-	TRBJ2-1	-	TGTGCCAGCAGCTCCACGATTAGCTCCTACAATGAGCAGTTCTTC	CASSSTISSYNEQFF
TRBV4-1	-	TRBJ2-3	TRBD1	TGCGCCAGCAGCCAAGTCGGGACAGGGGGCGACGGTACGCAGTATTTT	CASSQVGTGGDGTQYF
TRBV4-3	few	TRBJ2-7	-	TGCGCCAGCAGCCAAGATGGTCTTCCCGGGGACGAGCAGTACTTC	CASSQDGLPGDEQYF
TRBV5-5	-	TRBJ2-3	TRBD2	TGTGCCAGCAGCTTGGCTTGGGGGGGGACAGATACGCAGTATTTT	CASSLAWGGTDTQYF
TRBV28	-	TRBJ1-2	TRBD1	TGTGCCAGCAGACAGACAGGGGCGACGGATGGCTACACCTTC	CASRQTGATDGYTF
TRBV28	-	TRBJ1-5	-	TGTGCCAGCAGGTTTGAGGATATCGGGCAGCCCCAGCATTTT	CASRFEDIGQPQHF
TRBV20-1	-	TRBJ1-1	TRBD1	TGCAGTGCTGGCGCGAGACAGGGTAAGAACACTGAAGCTTTCTTT	CSAGARQGKNTEAFF
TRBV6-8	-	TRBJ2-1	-	TGTGCCAGCAGTTACTCGATCCTCCGGGGGCGAGAGACCCAGTTCTTC	CASSYSILRGRETQFF
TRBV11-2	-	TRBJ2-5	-	TGTGCCAGCAGCTTAAAGTGGGGGTCTAGCTCGGAGACCCAGTACTTC	CASSLKWGSSSETQYF
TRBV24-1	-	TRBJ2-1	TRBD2	TGTGCCACCTCCCCTAGCGGTTACAATGAGCAGTTCTTC	CATSPSGYNEQFF
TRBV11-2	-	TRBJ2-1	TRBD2	TGTGCCAGCAGCCATTACAGAGCGGGAGTAGGGTCCTACAATGAGCAGTTCTTC	CASSHYRAGVGSYNEQFF
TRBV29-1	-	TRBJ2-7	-	TGCAGCGTCGAAGATGGGGACGGGGCGACCTACGAGCAGTACTTC	CSVEDGDGATYEQYF
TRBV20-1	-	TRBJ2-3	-	TGCAGTGCTAGCCCGTACACAGATACGCAGTATTTT	CSASPYTDTQYF
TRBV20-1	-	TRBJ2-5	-	TGCAGTGCTAGAAGGTGGAACCAAGAGACCCAGTACTTC	CSARRWNQETQYF
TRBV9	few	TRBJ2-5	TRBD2	TGTGCCAGCAGCCCGGGGACTAGCGGGATGATGGAGACCCAGTACTTC	CASSPGTSGMMETQYF